These 26 T cell receptor beta chains were sequenced from one sample in a study of identical twins (dated by TCRdb to the mid-2010s). Library prep was done by 5' RACE. The sample was run on an Illumina HiSeq 2000. TCRdb trimmed public reads at Q25 via fastp, called clones via MiXCR and kept in-frame beta chains. Each CDR3 protein gets just one entry, which takes the most common genes and DNA from the rows behind it. The sample table shows 1.5 million to 2 million distinct CDR3 sequences, and roughly 35% are seen once. The ten largest clones take up about 0.25% of the sample. Material: cord blood. The source is a newborn girl in good health.

V is TRBV12-3 or TRBV12-4 and J is TRBJ2-7; maybe TRBD1 (5 bases). V dropped 6 bases and J dropped 0 bases, with 9 bases sitting between them. The CDR3 length is 13 residues. CDR3 sequence (DNA): TGTGCCAGCAGGGACACCTCCTCCTACGAGCAGTACTTC. Amino acids: CASRDTSSYEQYF.

The chain employs TRBV9 and TRBJ2-5; possibly TRBD2 for D (6 bases). The V end lost 0 bases, the J end lost 3 bases, and 12 bases lay between the germline ends. Germline V lookup: CDR1 SGDLS, CDR2 YYNGEE. This CDR3 is built from 15 residues. CDR3 in DNA: TGTGCCAGCAGCGTAGGTCTAGCGCCAGAAGAGACCCAGTACTTC. Translating it yields CASSVGLAPEETQYF.

The rearrangement joins TRBV20-1 to TRBJ2-7, with 16 bases lining up with TRBD2. The closer fit of TRBJ2-5 to the DNA end suggests the J call may be wrong. The CDR3 runs to 18 residues. The germline V gene encodes CDR1 DFQATT and CDR2 SNEGSKA (reference sequence). The CDR3 loop reads CSARDQGLAGGRLKTQYF. The CDR3 DNA reads TGCAGTGCTAGGGATCAGGGACTAGCGGGGGGGCGTTTGAAGACCCAGTACTTC.

This clonotype was seen a few times. This chain connects TRBV20-1 to TRBJ2-1; 10 bases line up with TRBD2. Germline CDR1 reads DFQATT; CDR2 reads SNEGSKA (reference sequence). After removal of 2 bases from V and 1 base from J, the junction contained 8 bases not matched to a gene. The CDR3 runs to 17 residues. CDR3 protein: CSARRLAGVLSYNEQFF. DNA for the CDR3: TGCAGTGCTAGAAGGCTAGCGGGGGTGCTATCCTACAATGAGCAGTTCTTC.

On this clonotype: Being one base from a much bigger clone, this may be a read error. The genes are TRBV12-3 or TRBV12-4 and TRBJ2-4; D is ambiguous. The CDR3 consists of 12 residues. V lost 5 bases and J lost 14, with 16 bases in between. The CDR3 region is CASSLSKGSKYF. The CDR3 DNA is TGTGCCAGCAGTCTTTCAAAGGGCAGCAAGTACTTC.

This clonotype was seen a few times. V usage is TRBV29-1 and J usage is TRBJ1-2; D is perhaps TRBD1 (6 bases). CDR3 length equals 12 residues. V lost 7 bases and J 0 bases, leaving 9 bases between the germline ends. CDR1 and CDR2 (germline): SQVTM, ANQGSEA. CDR3 in amino acids: CSGTEANYGYTF. The CDR3, as DNA: TGCAGCGGGACAGAGGCTAACTATGGCTACACCTTC.

This clonotype was seen only a few times. The DNA of the CDR3 is TGCGCCAGCAGCCAAGATCCCCTTTTTAGAGTCATTCAGTACTTC. As protein: CASSQDPLFRVIQYF. The chain combines TRBV4-1 with TRBJ2-4; no firm D call. CDR3 length: 15 residues. The V gene lost 0 bases and the J gene lost 9 bases, with 15 bases spanning the gap. The germline gives CDR1 MGHRA, CDR2 YSYEKL.

This rearrangement joins TRBV5-1 to TRBJ2-7; weak D call: TRBD2 (6 bases). Germline CDR1 and CDR2: SGHRS and YFSETQ. Trimming took 1 base from V and 3 from J, leaving 14 bases between them. The CDR3 has 15 residues. The CDR3 loop is CASSLSRGSYYEQYF. The CDR3 coding sequence is TGCGCCAGCAGCTTGTCGCGGGGTTCCTACTACGAGCAGTACTTC.

Only a few counts were recorded for this clonotype. V usage is TRBV20-1 and J usage is TRBJ2-3; the D gene is possibly TRBD2 (5 bases). V lost 5 bases and J 4 bases, leaving 13 bases between the germline ends. Germline loops: CDR1 DFQATT, CDR2 SNEGSKA (reference sequence). This CDR3 has 13 residues. The chain's CDR3 is CSAPHSVADTQYF. The CDR3 nucleotides read TGCAGTGCTCCTCATAGCGTGGCAGATACGCAGTATTTT.

The chain recombines TRBV6-2 or TRBV6-3 with TRBJ2-5; 11 bases align to TRBD2. J was trimmed by 1 base and V by 6 bases; bases with no gene match: 4. The V gene's germline CDR1 is MNHEY and CDR2 SVGEGT. The CDR3 totals 15 residues. CDR3 bases: TGTGCCAGCAGACTAGCGGGGGCAACCCAAGAGACCCAGTACTTC. The encoded protein is CASRLAGATQETQYF.

The V gene is TRBV28, the J gene TRBJ2-2; 9 positions agree with TRBD1. J lost 5 bases, V lost 7 bases, and 5 bases had no gene match. The CDR3 loop spans 14 amino acids. Germline loops: CDR1 MDHEN, CDR2 SYDVKM. The CDR3 reads CASNGQGRTGELFF. The CDR3 DNA is TGTGCCAGCAACGGACAGGGGAGGACCGGGGAGCTGTTTTTT.

This clonotype was seen ten or more times. The rearrangement uses TRBV10-3 and TRBJ1-6; 9 bases are a match to TRBD1. CDR3 length: 14 residues. V lost 6 bases to trimming and J lost 7 bases; unmatched junction nucleotides: 4. From germline, CDR1 is ENHRY and CDR2 SYGVKD. The CDR3 DNA reads TGTGCCATCAGCGGGACAGGGCGCAATTCACCCCTCCACTTT. This codes for CAISGTGRNSPLHF.

The CDR3 DNA is TGTGCCAGCAGCGTAGGGGTTCGTGCGACAGGCCCCACAGATACGCAGTATTTT. Protein sequence: CASSVGVRATGPTDTQYF. The chain has TRBV9 and TRBJ2-3; TRBD1 is a possible D gene (6 bases). CDR3 length: 18 residues. CDR1 and CDR2 (germline): SGDLS, YYNGEE. Between the trimmed V and J ends, which lost 0 bases and 2 bases, there was a span of 19 bases.

This clonotype was counted a few times. This sequence joins TRBV5-1 and TRBJ2-1; TRBD2 aligns across 8 bases. The CDR3 is made up of 13 amino acids. CDR1 and CDR2 (germline): SGHRS, YFSETQ. V was pared by 9 bases and J by 4 bases, with 6 bases of the junction left unmatched. The CDR3 region has the DNA TGCGCCACCAGACTAGCGAGATACAATGAGCAGTTCTTC. This encodes CATRLARYNEQFF.

This rearrangement joins TRBV24-1 to TRBJ2-7; D uncertain. This CDR3 is 13 amino acids long. V was pared by 11 bases and J by 3 bases, with 16 bases between. Germline V gene sequence: CDR1 KGHDR, CDR2 SFDVKD. The CDR3 reads CAILYTEGYEQYF. The DNA of the CDR3 is TGTGCCATCCTTTACACAGAAGGCTACGAGCAGTACTTC.

The V call is TRBV12-3 or TRBV12-4, the J call TRBJ1-2, with 7 bases lining up with TRBD1. With V trimmed by 4 bases and J by 5 bases, 7 bases remained unmatched. The CDR3 has 14 amino acids. DNA for the CDR3: TGTGCCAGCAGTTCTCCGGGACAGCTATATGGCTACACCTTC. Protein sequence: CASSSPGQLYGYTF.

This sequence joins TRBV28 and TRBJ2-7, with 8 bases identical to TRBD1. Trimming took 5 bases from V and 0 from J; bases not matched to a gene: 3. Germline V gene sequence: CDR1 MDHEN, CDR2 SYDVKM. This CDR3 contains 14 residues. Written as DNA, the CDR3 is TGTGCCAGCAGTCGGGGACAGGTCTCCTACGAGCAGTACTTC. It is translated as CASSRGQVSYEQYF. Using reference TRBV28 and TRBJ2-7 for the parts outside the CDR3, the full variable domain is DVKVTQSSRYLVKRTGEKVFLECVQDMDHENMFWYRQDPGLGLRLIYFSYDVKMKEKGDIPEGYSVSREKKERFSLILESASTNQTSMYLCASSRGQVSYEQYFGPGTRLTVT.

This clonotype was counted only a few times. The rearrangement uses TRBV20-1 and TRBJ2-3; perhaps TRBD1 as D (5 bases). Between the trimmed V and J ends, which lost 1 base and 2 bases, there was a span of 16 bases. Germline loops: CDR1 DFQATT, CDR2 SNEGSKA (reference sequence). The CDR3 runs to 16 residues. In DNA form, the CDR3 reads TGCAGTGCTAGAGCCCCGGTGGGGCGGCACACAGATACGCAGTATTTT. Translating it yields CSARAPVGRHTDTQYF.

This clonotype has just a few counts. The V call is TRBV3-1, the J call TRBJ1-1, with D unclear. The CDR3 loop spans 17 amino acids. The ends were cut back, 1 base at V and 4 bases at J, with 19 bases in the middle. Germline CDR1 LGHDT, CDR2 YNNKEL (reference sequence). The CDR3 coding sequence is TGTGCCAGCAGCCAAGTAGGAGGACGACTGGGAAGCACTGAAGCTTTCTTT. Translating it yields CASSQVGGRLGSTEAFF.

The genes are TRBV4-2 and TRBJ2-2; D is uncertain. The germline gives CDR1 LGHNA, CDR2 YNFKEQ. The V gene lost 0 bases and the J gene lost 0 bases, with 8 bases spanning the gap. The CDR3 runs 16 residues. The DNA for the CDR3 is TGTGCCAGCAGCCAAGAGTACCTATCGAACACCGGGGAGCTGTTTTTT. This sequence encodes CASSQEYLSNTGELFF.

This clonotype was observed a handful of times. V usage is TRBV11-1 and J usage is TRBJ2-5; 8 bases map to TRBD2. J was trimmed by 11 bases and V by 6 bases; bases with no gene match: 17. Germline V gives CDR1 SGHAT, CDR2 FQDESV (reference sequence). CDR3 size: 15 residues. The CDR3 DNA follows: TGTGCCAGCAGTTCCGCTTCGGGAGGGCCGGGTGAGCAGTACTTC. It translates to CASSSASGGPGEQYF.

The J gene is TRBJ1-5, the V gene TRBV21-1; the table's D gene call, TRBD1, was not cross checked with the DNA. TRBV21-1 is marked as a pseudogene. The CDR3 consists of 14 residues. CDR3 sequence: CASSVRDRYQPQHF. As DNA, the CDR3 is TGTGCCAGCAGCGTTCGGGACAGATATCAGCCCCAGCATTTT.

This clonotype has only a few counts. The J gene is TRBJ2-1, the V gene TRBV4-1; D might be TRBD2 (6 bases). CDR1 and CDR2 (germline): MGHRA, YSYEKL. The CDR3 is 14 residues long. The V end was cut by 3 bases, the J end by 8 bases, with 14 bases between. The CDR3 bases are TGCGCCAGCAGCCATATCGGGAGTGGCGATGAGCAGTTCTTC. Protein product: CASSHIGSGDEQFF.

V usage is TRBV28 and J usage is TRBJ1-5, with a possible D match to TRBD1 (6 bases). The CDR3 runs 13 residues. CDR1 and CDR2 (germline): MDHEN, SYDVKM. The CDR3 DNA follows: TGTGCTTGGGGGGGACATAGCAATCAGCCCCAGCATTTT. Translated: CAWGGHSNQPQHF.

This clonotype came up a few times. The chain carries TRBV9 and TRBJ1-5; D not certain. This CDR3 has 20 residues. Trimming took 4 bases from V and 0 from J, leaving 26 bases between them. Germline loops: CDR1 SGDLS, CDR2 YYNGEE. The CDR3 reads CASSFGPTWSAKYSNQPQHF. In DNA, the CDR3 is TGTGCCAGCAGCTTCGGGCCCACCTGGTCCGCAAAATATAGCAATCAGCCCCAGCATTTT.

The rearrangement links TRBV20-1 to TRBJ2-3; no clear D gene. Germline assignment: CDR1 DFQATT and CDR2 SNEGSKA (reference sequence). This CDR3 comprises 15 residues. The CDR3 DNA sequence: TGCAGCCCTGCGAAGGCCAGGTTTAGCACAGATACGCAGTATTTT. Protein product: CSPAKARFSTDTQYF.